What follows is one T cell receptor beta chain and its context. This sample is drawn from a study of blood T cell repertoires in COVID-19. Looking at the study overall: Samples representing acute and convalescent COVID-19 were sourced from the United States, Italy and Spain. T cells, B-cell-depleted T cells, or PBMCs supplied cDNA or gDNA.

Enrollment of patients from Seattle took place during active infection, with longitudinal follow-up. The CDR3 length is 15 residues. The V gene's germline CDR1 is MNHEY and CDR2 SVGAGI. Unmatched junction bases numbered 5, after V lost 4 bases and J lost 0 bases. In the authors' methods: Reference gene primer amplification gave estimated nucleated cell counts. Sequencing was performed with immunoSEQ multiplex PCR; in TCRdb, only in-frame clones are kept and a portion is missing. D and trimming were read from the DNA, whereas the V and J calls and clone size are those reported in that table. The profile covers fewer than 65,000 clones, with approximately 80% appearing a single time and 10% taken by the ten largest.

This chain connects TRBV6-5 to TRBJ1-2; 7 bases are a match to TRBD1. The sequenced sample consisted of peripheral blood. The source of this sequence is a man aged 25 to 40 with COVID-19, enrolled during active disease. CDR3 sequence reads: CASSFRDRANYGYTF. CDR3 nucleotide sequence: TGTGCCAGCAGTTTCCGGGACAGAGCTAACTATGGCTACACCTTC.